Listed below are T cell receptor beta chains from one sample, sequenced in a study of blood T cell repertoires in COVID-19. The repertoire was sequenced with immunoSEQ multiplex PCR; TCRdb's copy has only in-frame clones and lacks some. The repertoire holds roughly 250,000 clones, 65% to 90% seen once, with around 2.9% in the top ten. The sample comprised peripheral blood. The receptors shown here come from a woman aged 60-75 years with active or convalescent COVID-19. The CDR3 runs from the conserved cysteine through the conserved F or W. A D gene is named only where the DNA matches it firmly. Clone size is stated in some rows and not others, as once, few, many or a class when expanded.

TRBV7-3	.	TRBJ1-5	.	13	CASSLRANQPQHF	TGTGCCAGCAGCTTAAGGGCGAATCAGCCCCAGCATTTT
TRBV10-1	TRBD2	TRBJ2-3	.	15	CASSRSGGSTDTQYF	TGCGCCAGCAGTCGTAGCGGGGGCTCCACAGATACGCAGTATTTT
TRBV5-4	.	TRBJ2-7	few	13	CASSYRDSYEQYF	TGTGCCAGCAGTTACCGGGACTCCTACGAGCAGTACTTC
TRBV23-1	TRBD1	TRBJ1-1	.	21	CASSQPLHGQGIPPMNTEAFF	TGCGCCAGCAGTCAACCACTCCACGGACAGGGAATTCCTCCGATGAACACTGAAGCTTTCTTT
TRBV11-3	TRBD2	TRBJ2-7	.	15	CASSPGTSGFYEQYF	TGTGCCAGCAGCCCTGGGACTAGCGGGTTCTACGAGCAGTACTTC
TRBV10-3	.	TRBJ1-1	once	15	CAISESRQVNTEAFF	TGTGCCATCAGTGAGTCCCGACAAGTAAACACTGAAGCTTTCTTT
TRBV27	.	TRBJ2-3	.	14	CASSPLYATDTQYF	TGTGCCAGCAGTCCGCTATACGCCACGGATACGCAGTATTTT
TRBV10-3	.	TRBJ1-1	few	14	CAISEPPGSTEAFF	TGTGCCATCAGTGAGCCTCCAGGAAGCACTGAAGCTTTCTTT
TRBV2	TRBD1	TRBJ1-1	.	16	CASSAGQGRRRPEAFF	TGTGCCAGCAGTGCTGGACAGGGGAGAAGGAGACCTGAAGCTTTCTTT
TRBV7-8	TRBD1	TRBJ1-2	few	14	CASSSRTGGYGYTF	TGTGCCAGCAGCTCGAGGACAGGAGGATATGGCTACACCTTC
TRBV27	TRBD2	TRBJ2-5	.	17	CASSRNRGLAGEKTQYF	TGTGCCAGCAGTCGGAACCGTGGACTAGCGGGGGAAAAGACCCAGTACTTC
TRBV2	.	TRBJ2-5	.	16	CASSEIQSTFQETQYF	TGTGCCAGCAGTGAAATCCAAAGCACTTTTCAAGAGACCCAGTACTTC
TRBV9	.	TRBJ2-7	.	16	CASSVAGGSPAYEQYF	TGTGCCAGCAGCGTAGCTGGGGGGTCTCCCGCCTACGAGCAGTACTTC
TRBV7-9	TRBD1	TRBJ2-3	.	16	CASSVSGQGGPDTQYF	TGTGCCAGCAGCGTGAGTGGACAGGGGGGTCCAGATACGCAGTATTTT
TRBV5-1	TRBD2	TRBJ2-3	.	16	CASSRGSSGITDTQYF	TGCGCCAGCAGCCGCGGGAGTAGCGGGATCACAGATACGCAGTATTTT
TRBV6-5	.	TRBJ2-2	.	15	CASTLKGGGSGELFF	TGTGCCAGCACCCTTAAGGGAGGAGGGAGTGGGGAGCTGTTTTTT
TRBV19	TRBD1	TRBJ1-1	.	15	CASSRGTGWNTEAFF	TGTGCCAGTAGTCGGGGGACAGGGTGGAACACTGAAGCTTTCTTT
TRBV3-1/TRBV3-2	TRBD2	TRBJ2-1	.	16	CASSQGLAGNYNEQFF	TGTGCCAGCAGCCAAGGTCTAGCGGGGAACTACAATGAGCAGTTCTTC
TRBV30	.	TRBJ1-5	.	17	CAWSVPMGRLGNQPQHF	TGTGCCTGGAGTGTACCTATGGGCCGACTAGGCAATCAGCCCCAGCATTTT
TRBV7-8	.	TRBJ2-2	.	15	CASSLAGAQTGELFF	TGTGCCAGCAGCTTAGCGGGGGCGCAAACCGGGGAGCTGTTTTTT
TRBV6-5	TRBD1	TRBJ1-2	.	14	CASSSDRAPYGYTF	TGTGCCAGCAGTTCAGACAGGGCCCCTTATGGCTACACCTTC
TRBV19	TRBD2	TRBJ2-7	few	14	CASSLAGGAYEQYF	TGTGCCAGTAGTCTCGCGGGGGGAGCCTACGAGCAGTACTTC
TRBV11-2	TRBD1	TRBJ1-6	many	15	CASSPGTGFSSPLHF	TGTGCCAGCAGCCCCGGGACAGGCTTTAGTTCACCCCTCCACTTT
TRBV5-6	.	TRBJ2-5	.	14	CASSSTSGSETQYF	TGTGCCAGCAGCTCGACTTCCGGGTCGGAGACCCAGTACTTC
TRBV28	.	TRBJ2-2	.	15	CASSLMEVRTGELFF	TGTGCCAGCAGTTTAATGGAGGTTCGCACCGGGGAGCTGTTTTTT
TRBV19	.	TRBJ1-6	.	15	CASSLRGREGSPLHF	TGTGCCAGTAGTTTAAGGGGCAGGGAAGGGTCACCCCTCCACTTT
TRBV29-1	.	TRBJ1-1	.	14	CSAATGYGNTEAFF	TGCAGCGCTGCAACAGGGTACGGGAACACTGAAGCTTTCTTT
TRBV3-1/TRBV3-2	TRBD1	TRBJ2-7	.	17	CASSQGGNRGTLYEQYF	TGTGCCAGCAGCCAAGGGGGGAACAGGGGGACTCTCTACGAGCAGTACTTC
TRBV5-1	TRBD2	TRBJ2-5	.	16	CASSLNSGAGGETQYF	TGCGCCAGCAGCTTGAATAGCGGGGCCGGGGGGGAGACCCAGTACTTC
TRBV15	TRBD1	TRBJ1-2	.	15	CATSRGQGADYGYTF	TGTGCCACCAGCAGGGGACAGGGGGCAGACTATGGCTACACCTTC
TRBV7-6	.	TRBJ1-6	.	13	CASSLEAARPLHF	TGTGCCAGCAGCTTAGAAGCAGCCAGGCCCCTCCACTTT
TRBV30	TRBD1	TRBJ2-7	.	15	CAWSPLPGGRDEQYF	TGTGCCTGGAGCCCCCTCCCAGGGGGCAGGGACGAGCAGTACTTC
TRBV10-3	.	TRBJ2-7	.	10	CAMGAPEQYF	TGTGCCATGGGGGCCCCCGAGCAGTACTTC
TRBV5-4	TRBD2	TRBJ2-2	.	16	CASSTGTSGPTGELFF	TGTGCCAGCAGCACCGGGACTAGCGGGCCCACCGGGGAGCTGTTTTTT
TRBV7-9	.	TRBJ2-7	few	15	CASSLYKGIGYEQYF	TGTGCCAGCAGCTTATACAAGGGGATAGGCTACGAGCAGTACTTC
TRBV24-1	.	TRBJ1-2	.	14	CATSTTRGNYGYTF	TGTGCCACCAGCACGACTAGGGGAAACTATGGCTACACCTTC